This passage covers 12 T cell receptor beta chains from one sample sequenced in a study of lymphopenia after photon versus proton radiotherapy. Profiled with immunoSEQ multiplex PCR; TCRdb holds only in-frame clones, not every one. The data contain 50,000 to 60,000 clones, about 92% of them seen just once; the ten biggest clones take up about a sixth. This material consisted of peripheral blood, taken from a patient treated with photon-based radiotherapy. These TCRs come from a woman in her forties with cholangiocarcinoma.

The chain recombines TRBV7-2 with TRBJ2-7, with 8 bases matching TRBD2. V gave up 1 base and J gave up 1 base; unmatched junction bases: 3. The length of the CDR3 is 15 residues. The germline V gene encodes CDR1 SGHTA and CDR2 FQGNSA. CDR3 DNA sequence: TGTGCCAGCAGCTTAGAGATAGCGGGATCCTACGAGCAGTACTTC. Protein sequence: CASSLEIAGSYEQYF.

The V and J genes are TRBV5-6 and TRBJ2-7; D assignment may be TRBD1 or TRBD2 (5 bases each). From germline, CDR1 is SGHDT and CDR2 YYEEEE. The CDR3 has 13 amino acids. V was trimmed by 7 bases and J by 3 bases, leaving 14 bases between them. DNA for the CDR3: TGTGCCAGCGGGACGGAGGTACTCTACGAGCAGTACTTC. Translation: CASGTEVLYEQYF.

The V gene is TRBV2, the J gene TRBJ2-2; no definite D call. The V end lost 7 bases, the J end lost 6 bases, and 15 bases lay between the germline ends. Germline loops: CDR1 SNHLY, CDR2 FYNNEI. The CDR3 has 14 residues. The CDR3 here is CASTLDVLPGELFF. In DNA, the CDR3 is TGTGCCAGCACTTTGGACGTCCTCCCCGGGGAGCTGTTTTTT.

V and J are TRBV6-1 and TRBJ2-1; 7 bases are a match to TRBD2. The trim removed 11 bases at V and 7 bases at J, leaving 5 bases unmatched. CDR1 is MNHNS, CDR2 SASEGT, per germline. This CDR3 has 11 amino acids. CDR3 residues: CAGRRGNEQFF. The CDR3 DNA sequence: TGTGCCGGTCGGCGGGGGAATGAGCAGTTCTTC.

The chain is built from TRBV19 and TRBJ2-7, with TRBD2 identical over 8 bases. The germline CDR1 and CDR2 sequences are LNHDA and SQIVND (reference sequence). The CDR3 extends over 15 amino acids. J lost 2 bases, V lost 5 bases, and 8 bases had no gene match. This chain's CDR3 is CASSSREGPTYEQYF. In DNA form, the CDR3 reads TGTGCCAGTAGTTCCCGGGAGGGGCCTACCTACGAGCAGTACTTC.

The chain is built from TRBV27 and TRBJ2-1, with 8 bases aligning to TRBD1. The CDR3 length is 15 residues. V shed 7 bases, J shed 2 bases, and the junction held 7 bases outside the gene matches. CDR1 and CDR2 (germline): MNHEY, SMNVEV (reference sequence). CDR3 nucleotides: TGTGCCAGCACCGCCGGGACAGGAACCTACAATGAGCAGTTCTTC. This codes for CASTAGTGTYNEQFF.

The rearrangement links TRBV19 to TRBJ2-7; 7 bases are a match to TRBD2. CDR1 LNHDA and CDR2 SQIVND come from the germline V gene (reference sequence). The CDR3 is made up of 14 amino acids. V shed 5 bases and J 6 bases; nucleotides not matched to a gene: 10. This CDR3 is CASSRLAREAEQYF. CDR3 in DNA: TGTGCCAGTAGTCGACTAGCTAGGGAGGCCGAGCAGTACTTC.

The rearrangement links TRBV6-1 to TRBJ2-1, with 9 bases fitting TRBD1. CDR1 and CDR2 from the germline V gene are MNHNS and SASEGT. V lost 11 bases and J lost 0; bases outside the gene matches: 8. CDR3 length equals 15 residues. The CDR3 loop reads CAGTTGGSSYNEQFF. The CDR3 DNA reads as TGTGCCGGAACGACAGGGGGAAGCTCCTACAATGAGCAGTTCTTC.

For the CDR3, the DNA is TGCGCCAGCAGCTTGGCCGTGACAGGGTTTAACATTCAGTACTTC. Encoded protein: CASSLAVTGFNIQYF. The gene calls are TRBV5-1 and TRBJ2-4, with TRBD1 matching over 7 bases. This CDR3 has 15 residues. V lost 0 bases, J lost 7 bases, and 7 bases stayed unmatched. The germline V gene has CDR1 SGHRS and CDR2 YFSETQ.

This chain uses TRBV19 with TRBJ1-1; D is unresolved. V was cut by 3 bases and J by 5 bases, with 10 bases left in between. The germline V gene encodes CDR1 LNHDA and CDR2 SQIVND (reference sequence). This CDR3 region has 13 residues. The CDR3 DNA reads TGTGCCAGTAGTATCATGGGGAATACTGAAGCTTTCTTT. This gives the protein CASSIMGNTEAFF.

The chain employs TRBV4-1 and TRBJ2-7; 7 nucleotides align to TRBD2. Trimming removed 4 bases from V and 1 base from J; junction bases left unmatched: 7. The CDR3 length is 15 residues. CDR1 and CDR2 from the germline V gene are MGHRA and YSYEKL. The CDR3 is CASSPRGSGSYEQYF. Written as DNA, the CDR3 is TGCGCCAGCAGCCCGCGCGGGAGCGGGTCCTACGAGCAGTACTTC.

The chain is built from TRBV4-2 and TRBJ2-1; 13 bases fit TRBD2. Germline trimming cut 4 bases from V and 8 bases from J; bases unmatched to any gene: 2. Germline V gene lookup returns CDR1 LGHNA and CDR2 YNFKEQ. The CDR3 is 14 amino acids. CDR3 protein: CASSRLAGGDEQFF. In nucleotides, the CDR3 is TGTGCCAGCAGCCGACTAGCGGGAGGTGATGAGCAGTTCTTC.